The 3 T cell receptor beta chains below all came from one sample that was sequenced in a study of siplizumab effects on memory and regulatory T cells. Produced via immunoSEQ multiplex PCR; TCRdb's table is partial and in-frame only. Of tens of thousands of clones in the sample, about 89% were seen once. Sequencing was done on a sample of CD8+ T cells sorted from blood. The receptors stem from a human donor in good health.

The chain links TRBV19 to TRBJ2-7; D perhaps matches TRBD1 (6 bases). The CDR3 is 14 amino acids. From germline, CDR1 is LNHDA and CDR2 SQIVND (reference sequence). V was cut by 2 bases and J by 2 bases, with 10 bases left in between. The CDR3 spells CASSIFGGTYEQYF. CDR3 nucleotides: TGTGCCAGTAGTATATTTGGGGGCACCTACGAGCAGTACTTC.

This clone has just one count. The J gene is TRBJ1-2, the V gene TRBV27, with no clear D. Trimming left V 0 bases short and J 8 bases short, with 16 bases between. Germline V gene lookup returns CDR1 MNHEY and CDR2 SMNVEV (reference sequence). The CDR3 has 15 amino acids. In DNA, the CDR3 is TGTGCCAGCAGTTTATCATGGGAAACCAGTAACGGCTACACCTTC. Residues: CASSLSWETSNGYTF.

The CDR3 DNA follows: TGTGCCAGCCAAAGGACAGGGGCCCCTTCTTACGAGCAGTACTTC. Its protein is CASQRTGAPSYEQYF. This rearrangement joins TRBV27 to TRBJ2-7; 9 bases are a match to TRBD1. The CDR3 is made up of 15 amino acids. Germline V gives CDR1 MNHEY, CDR2 SMNVEV (reference sequence). V lost 8 bases and J lost 4; bases outside the gene matches: 12.